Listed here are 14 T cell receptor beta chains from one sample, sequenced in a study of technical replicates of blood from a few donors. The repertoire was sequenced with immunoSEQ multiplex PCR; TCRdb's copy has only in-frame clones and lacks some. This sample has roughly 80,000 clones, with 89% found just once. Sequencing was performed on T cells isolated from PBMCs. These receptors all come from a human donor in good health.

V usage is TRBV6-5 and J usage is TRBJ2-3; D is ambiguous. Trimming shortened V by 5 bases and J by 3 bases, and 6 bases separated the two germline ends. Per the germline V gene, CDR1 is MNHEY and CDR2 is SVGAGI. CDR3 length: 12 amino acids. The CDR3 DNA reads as TGTGCCAGCAGTAATCCAACAGATACGCAGTATTTT. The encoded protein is CASSNPTDTQYF.

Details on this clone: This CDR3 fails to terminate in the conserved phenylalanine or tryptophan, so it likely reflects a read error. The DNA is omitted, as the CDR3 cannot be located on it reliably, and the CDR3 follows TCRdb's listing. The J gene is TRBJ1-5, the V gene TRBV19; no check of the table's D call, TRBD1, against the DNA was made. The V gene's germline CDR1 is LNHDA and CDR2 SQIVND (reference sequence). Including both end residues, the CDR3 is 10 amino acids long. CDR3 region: CARPGPVLPG.

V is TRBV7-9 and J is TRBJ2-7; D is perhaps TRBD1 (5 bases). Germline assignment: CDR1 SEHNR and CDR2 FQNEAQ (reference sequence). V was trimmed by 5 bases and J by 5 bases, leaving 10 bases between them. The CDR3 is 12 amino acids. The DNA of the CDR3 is TGTGCCAGCAGCAATCAGGGTCACGAGCAGTACTTC. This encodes CASSNQGHEQYF. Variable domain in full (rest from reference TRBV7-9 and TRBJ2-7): DTGVSQNPRHKITKRGQNVTFRCDPISEHNRLYWYRQTLGQGPEFLTYFQNEAQLEKSRLLSDRFSAERPKGSFSTLEIQRTEQGDSAMYLCASSNQGHEQYFGPGTRLTVT.

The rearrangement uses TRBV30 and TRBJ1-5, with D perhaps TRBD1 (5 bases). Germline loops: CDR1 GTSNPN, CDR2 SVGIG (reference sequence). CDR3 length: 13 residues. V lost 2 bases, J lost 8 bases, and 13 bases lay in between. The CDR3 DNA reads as TGTGCCTGGAGTTGGGGGGTAGGGAAGCCCCAGCATTTT. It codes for CAWSWGVGKPQHF.

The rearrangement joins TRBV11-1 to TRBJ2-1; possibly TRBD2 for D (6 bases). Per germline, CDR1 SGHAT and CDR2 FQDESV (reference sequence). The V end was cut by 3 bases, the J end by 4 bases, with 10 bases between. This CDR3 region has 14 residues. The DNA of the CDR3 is TGTGCCAGCAGCTTGAGGGCGGGGTACAATGAGCAGTTCTTC. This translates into CASSLRAGYNEQFF.

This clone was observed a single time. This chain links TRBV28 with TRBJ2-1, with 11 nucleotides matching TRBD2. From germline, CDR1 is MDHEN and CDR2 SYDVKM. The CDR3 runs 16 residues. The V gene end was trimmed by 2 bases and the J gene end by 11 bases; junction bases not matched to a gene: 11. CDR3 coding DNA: TGTGCCAGCAGTTTACCGGGAACTAGCGGGAGCCAAAAGCAGTTCTTC. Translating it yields CASSLPGTSGSQKQFF.

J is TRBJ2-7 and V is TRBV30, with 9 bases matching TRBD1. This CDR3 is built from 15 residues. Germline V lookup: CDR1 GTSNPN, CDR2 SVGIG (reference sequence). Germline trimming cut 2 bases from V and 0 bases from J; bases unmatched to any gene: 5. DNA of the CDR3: TGTGCCTGGAGTAGGGGACAGGGTAACTCCTACGAGCAGTACTTC. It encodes CAWSRGQGNSYEQYF.

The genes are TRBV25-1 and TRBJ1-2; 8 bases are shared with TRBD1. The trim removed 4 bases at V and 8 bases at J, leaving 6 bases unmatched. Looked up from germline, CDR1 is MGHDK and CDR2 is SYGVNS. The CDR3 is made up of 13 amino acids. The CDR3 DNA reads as TGTGCCAGCAGTGCCGGGACAGGCAAAGGCTACACCTTC. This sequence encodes CASSAGTGKGYTF.

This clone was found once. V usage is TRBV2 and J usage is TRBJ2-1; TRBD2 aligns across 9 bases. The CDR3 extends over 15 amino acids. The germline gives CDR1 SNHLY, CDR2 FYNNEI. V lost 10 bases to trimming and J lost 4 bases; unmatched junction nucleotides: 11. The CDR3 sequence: CANQGPSGKYNEQFF. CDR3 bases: TGTGCCAACCAGGGCCCTAGCGGGAAATACAATGAGCAGTTCTTC.

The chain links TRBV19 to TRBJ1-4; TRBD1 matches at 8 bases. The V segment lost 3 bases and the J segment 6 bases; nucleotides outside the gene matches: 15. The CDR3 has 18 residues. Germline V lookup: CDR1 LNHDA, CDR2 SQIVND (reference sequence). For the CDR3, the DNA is TGTGCCAGTAGTATGGAGGGCTACAGGGGGGTTTTTTATGAAAAACTGTTTTTT. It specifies CASSMEGYRGVFYEKLFF.

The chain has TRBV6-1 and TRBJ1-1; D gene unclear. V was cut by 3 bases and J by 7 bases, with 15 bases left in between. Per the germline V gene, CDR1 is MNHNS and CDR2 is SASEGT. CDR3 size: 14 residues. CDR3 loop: CASSEWSLGVEAFF. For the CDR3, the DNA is TGTGCCAGCAGTGAGTGGTCTCTGGGAGTTGAAGCTTTCTTT.

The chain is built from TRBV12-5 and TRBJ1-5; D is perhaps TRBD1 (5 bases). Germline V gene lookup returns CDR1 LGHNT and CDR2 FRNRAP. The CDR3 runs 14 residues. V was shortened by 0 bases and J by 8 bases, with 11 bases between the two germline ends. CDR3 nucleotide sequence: TGTGCTAGTGGTTTGGTACTCGAAGGGGAGCCCCAGCATTTT. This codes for CASGLVLEGEPQHF.

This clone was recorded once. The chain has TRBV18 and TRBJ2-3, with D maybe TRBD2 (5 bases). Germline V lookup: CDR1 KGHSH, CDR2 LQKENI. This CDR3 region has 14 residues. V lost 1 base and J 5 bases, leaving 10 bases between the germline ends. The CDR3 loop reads CASSPQGAGDTQYF. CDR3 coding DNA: TGTGCCAGCTCACCACAGGGAGCTGGAGATACGCAGTATTTT.

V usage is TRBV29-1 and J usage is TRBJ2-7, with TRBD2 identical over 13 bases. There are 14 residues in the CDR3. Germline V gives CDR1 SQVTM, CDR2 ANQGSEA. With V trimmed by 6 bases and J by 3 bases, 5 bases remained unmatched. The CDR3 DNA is TGCAGCGTCATTCGACTAGCGGGAGGCTACGAGCAGTACTTC. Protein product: CSVIRLAGGYEQYF.